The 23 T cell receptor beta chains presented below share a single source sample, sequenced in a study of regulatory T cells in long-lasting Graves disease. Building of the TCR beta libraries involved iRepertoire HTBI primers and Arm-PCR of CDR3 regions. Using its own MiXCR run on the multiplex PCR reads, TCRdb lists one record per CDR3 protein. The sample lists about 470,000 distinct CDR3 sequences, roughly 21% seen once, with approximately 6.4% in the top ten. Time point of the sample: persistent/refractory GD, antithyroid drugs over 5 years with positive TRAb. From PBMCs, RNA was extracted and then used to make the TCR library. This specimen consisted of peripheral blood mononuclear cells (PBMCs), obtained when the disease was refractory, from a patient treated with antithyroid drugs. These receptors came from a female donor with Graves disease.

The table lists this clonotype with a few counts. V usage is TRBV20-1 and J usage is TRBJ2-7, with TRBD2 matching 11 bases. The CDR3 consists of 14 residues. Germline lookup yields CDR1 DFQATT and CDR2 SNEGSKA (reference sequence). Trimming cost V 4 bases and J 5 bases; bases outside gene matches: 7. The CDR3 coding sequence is TGCAGTGCTACTACTAGCGGGAGAATTGACGAGCAGTACTTC. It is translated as CSATTSGRIDEQYF.

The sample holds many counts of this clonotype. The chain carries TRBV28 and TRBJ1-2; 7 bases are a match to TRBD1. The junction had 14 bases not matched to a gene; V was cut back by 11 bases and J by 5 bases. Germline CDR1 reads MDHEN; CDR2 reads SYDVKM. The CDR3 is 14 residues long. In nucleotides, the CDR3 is TGTGCCCACTCCGGGACAGAAAGGGGATATGGCTACACCTTC. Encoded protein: CAHSGTERGYGYTF.

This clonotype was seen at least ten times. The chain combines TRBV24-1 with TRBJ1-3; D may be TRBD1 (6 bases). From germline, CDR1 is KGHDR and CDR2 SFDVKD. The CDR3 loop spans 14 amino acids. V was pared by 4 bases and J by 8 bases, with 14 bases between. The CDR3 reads CATSDSQAGDTIYF. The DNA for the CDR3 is TGTGCCACCAGTGACTCCCAAGCAGGGGACACCATATATTTT.

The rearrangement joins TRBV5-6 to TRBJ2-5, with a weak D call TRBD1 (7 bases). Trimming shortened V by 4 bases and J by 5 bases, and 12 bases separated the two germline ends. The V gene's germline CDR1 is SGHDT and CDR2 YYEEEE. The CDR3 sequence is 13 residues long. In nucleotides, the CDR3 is TGTGCCAGCAGCAGGAGGGGGCCGGAGACCCAGTACTTC. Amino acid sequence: CASSRRGPETQYF. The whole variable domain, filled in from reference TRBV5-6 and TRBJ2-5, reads DAGVTQSPTHLIKTRGQQVTLRCSPKSGHDTVSWYQQALGQGPQFIFQYYEEEERQRGNFPDRFSGHQFPNYSSELNVNALLLGDSALYLCASSRRGPETQYFGPGTRLLVL.

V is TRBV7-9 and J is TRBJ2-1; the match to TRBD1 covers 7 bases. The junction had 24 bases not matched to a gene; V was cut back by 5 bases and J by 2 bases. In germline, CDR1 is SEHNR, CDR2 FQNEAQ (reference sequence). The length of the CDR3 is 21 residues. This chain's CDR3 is CASSRRPTGTSLTPPYNEQFF. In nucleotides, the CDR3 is TGTGCCAGCAGCCGCCGACCGACAGGGACCTCCCTAACTCCCCCCTACAATGAGCAGTTCTTC.

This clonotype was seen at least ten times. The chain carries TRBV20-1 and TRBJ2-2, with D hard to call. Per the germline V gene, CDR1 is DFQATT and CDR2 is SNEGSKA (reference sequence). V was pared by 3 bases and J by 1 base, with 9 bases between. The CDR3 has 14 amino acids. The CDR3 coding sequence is TGCAGTGCTAGGGATGCTCTGAACACCGGGGAGCTGTTTTTT. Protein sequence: CSARDALNTGELFF.

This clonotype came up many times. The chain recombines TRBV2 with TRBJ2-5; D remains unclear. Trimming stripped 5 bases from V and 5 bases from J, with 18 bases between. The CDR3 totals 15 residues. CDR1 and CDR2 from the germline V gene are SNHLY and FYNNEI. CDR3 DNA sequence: TGTGCCAGCAGTCCCGGCACAAGATATGAGGAGACCCAGTACTTC. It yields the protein CASSPGTRYEETQYF.

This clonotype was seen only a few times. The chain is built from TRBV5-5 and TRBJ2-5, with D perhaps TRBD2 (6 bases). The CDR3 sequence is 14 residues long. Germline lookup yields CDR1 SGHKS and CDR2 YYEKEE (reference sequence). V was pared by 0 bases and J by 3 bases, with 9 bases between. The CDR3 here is CASSLGSSEETQYF. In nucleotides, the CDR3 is TGTGCCAGCAGCTTGGGGTCTAGCGAAGAGACCCAGTACTTC.

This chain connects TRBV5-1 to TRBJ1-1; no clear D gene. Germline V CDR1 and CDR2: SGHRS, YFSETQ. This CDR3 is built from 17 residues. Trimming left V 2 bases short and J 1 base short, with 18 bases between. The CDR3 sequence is CASSFGAYQPSNTEAFF. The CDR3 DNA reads TGCGCCAGCAGCTTCGGAGCCTACCAGCCGTCGAACACTGAAGCTTTCTTT.

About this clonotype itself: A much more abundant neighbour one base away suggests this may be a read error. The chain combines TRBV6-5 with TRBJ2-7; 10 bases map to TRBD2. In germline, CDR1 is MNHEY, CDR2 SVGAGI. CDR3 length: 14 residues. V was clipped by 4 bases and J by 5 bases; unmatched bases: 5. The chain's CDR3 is CASSSGTSDHEQYF. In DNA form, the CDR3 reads TGTGCCAGCAGTTCCGGGACTAGCGACCACGAGCAGTACTTC.

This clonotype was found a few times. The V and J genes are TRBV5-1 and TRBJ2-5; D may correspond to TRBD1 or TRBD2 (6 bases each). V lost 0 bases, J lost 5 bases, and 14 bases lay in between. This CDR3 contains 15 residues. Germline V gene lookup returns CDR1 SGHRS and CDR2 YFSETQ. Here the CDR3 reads CASSLELGGEETQYF. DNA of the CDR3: TGCGCCAGCAGCTTGGAGTTGGGGGGCGAGGAGACCCAGTACTTC.

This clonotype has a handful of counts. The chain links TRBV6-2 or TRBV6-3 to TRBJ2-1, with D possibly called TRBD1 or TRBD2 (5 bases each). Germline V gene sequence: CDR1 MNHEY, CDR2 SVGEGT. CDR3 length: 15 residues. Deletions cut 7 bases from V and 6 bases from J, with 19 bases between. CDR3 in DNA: TGTGCCAGCACCCCTGTGGGGGTAGTCTCCAATGAGCAGTTCTTC. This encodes CASTPVGVVSNEQFF.

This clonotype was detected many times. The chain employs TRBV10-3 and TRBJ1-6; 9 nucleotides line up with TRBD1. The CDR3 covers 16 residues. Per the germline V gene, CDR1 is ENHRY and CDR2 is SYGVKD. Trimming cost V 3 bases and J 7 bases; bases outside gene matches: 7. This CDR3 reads CAISDPQGAKNSPLHF. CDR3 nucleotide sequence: TGTGCCATCAGTGATCCACAGGGGGCTAAGAATTCACCCCTCCACTTT.

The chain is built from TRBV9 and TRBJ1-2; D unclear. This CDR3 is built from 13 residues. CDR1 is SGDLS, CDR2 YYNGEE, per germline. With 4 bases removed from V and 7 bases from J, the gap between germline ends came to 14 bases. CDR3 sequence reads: CASSPREVRGYTF. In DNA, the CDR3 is TGTGCCAGCAGCCCTCGGGAGGTGCGTGGCTACACCTTC.

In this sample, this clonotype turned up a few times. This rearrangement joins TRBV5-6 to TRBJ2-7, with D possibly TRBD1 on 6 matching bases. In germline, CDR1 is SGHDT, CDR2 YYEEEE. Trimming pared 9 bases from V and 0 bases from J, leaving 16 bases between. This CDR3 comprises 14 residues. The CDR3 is CATAWGPSSYEQYF. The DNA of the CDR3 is TGTGCCACCGCGTGGGGGCCGAGCTCCTACGAGCAGTACTTC.

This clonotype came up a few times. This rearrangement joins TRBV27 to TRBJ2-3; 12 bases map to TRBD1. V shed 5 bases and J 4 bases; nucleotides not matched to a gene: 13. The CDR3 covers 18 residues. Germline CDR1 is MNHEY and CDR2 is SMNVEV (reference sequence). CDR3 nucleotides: TGTGCCAGCAGTCCGATACGACGGGACAGGGGGCGCCCAGATACGCAGTATTTT. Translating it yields CASSPIRRDRGRPDTQYF.

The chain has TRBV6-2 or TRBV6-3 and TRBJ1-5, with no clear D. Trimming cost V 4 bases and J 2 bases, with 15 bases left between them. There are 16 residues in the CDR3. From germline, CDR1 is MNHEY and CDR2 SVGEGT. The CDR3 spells CASSSYSPPGNQPQHF. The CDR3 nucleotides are TGTGCCAGCAGTTCATATAGCCCGCCTGGCAATCAGCCCCAGCATTTT.

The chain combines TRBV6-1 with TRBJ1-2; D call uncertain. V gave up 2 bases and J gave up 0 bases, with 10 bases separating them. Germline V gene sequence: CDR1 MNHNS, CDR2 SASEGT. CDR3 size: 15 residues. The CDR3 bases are TGTGCCAGCAGTGAACGCCGACAAGCTAACTATGGCTACACCTTC. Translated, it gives CASSERRQANYGYTF.

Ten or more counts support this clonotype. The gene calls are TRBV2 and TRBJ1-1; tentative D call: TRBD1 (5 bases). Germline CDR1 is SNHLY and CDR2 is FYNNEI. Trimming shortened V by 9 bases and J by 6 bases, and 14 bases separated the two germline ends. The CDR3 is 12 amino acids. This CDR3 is CASGQGLAEAFF. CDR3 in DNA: TGTGCCAGTGGGCAGGGACTGGCTGAAGCTTTCTTT.

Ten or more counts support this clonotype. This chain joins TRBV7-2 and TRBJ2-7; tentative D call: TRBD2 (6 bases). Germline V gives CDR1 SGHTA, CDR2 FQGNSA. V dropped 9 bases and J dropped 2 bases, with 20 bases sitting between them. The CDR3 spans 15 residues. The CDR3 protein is CASRTPGRGTYEQYF. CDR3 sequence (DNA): TGTGCCAGTAGAACCCCGGGGCGGGGAACCTACGAGCAGTACTTC.

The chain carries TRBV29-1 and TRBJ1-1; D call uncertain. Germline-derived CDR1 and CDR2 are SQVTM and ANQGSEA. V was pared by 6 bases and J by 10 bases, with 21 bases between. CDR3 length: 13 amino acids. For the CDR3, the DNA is TGCAGCGTATCGGGAAGGATGCTAGAGGGAGCTTTCTTT. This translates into CSVSGRMLEGAFF.

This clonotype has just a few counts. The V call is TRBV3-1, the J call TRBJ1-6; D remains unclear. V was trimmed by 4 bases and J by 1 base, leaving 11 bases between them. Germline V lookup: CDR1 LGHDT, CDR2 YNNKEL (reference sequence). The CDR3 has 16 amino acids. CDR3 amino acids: CASSRMFGSYNSPLHF. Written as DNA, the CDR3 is TGTGCCAGCAGCCGCATGTTCGGATCCTATAATTCACCCCTCCACTTT.

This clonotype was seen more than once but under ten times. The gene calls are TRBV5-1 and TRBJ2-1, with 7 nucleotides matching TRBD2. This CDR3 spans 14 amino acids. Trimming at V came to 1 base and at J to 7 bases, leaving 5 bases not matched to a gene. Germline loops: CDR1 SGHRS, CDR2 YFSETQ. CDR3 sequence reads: CASSLSGNENEQFF. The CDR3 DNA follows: TGCGCCAGCAGCTTGAGCGGGAATGAGAATGAGCAGTTCTTC.